This T cell receptor beta chain derives from a study of blood T cell repertoires in COVID-19 (TCRdb year 2020). Some background on the complete study: Samples covering the acute and convalescent phases of COVID-19 were provided by collaborators in the United States, Italy and Spain. The prospective study material was composed of cDNA or gDNA derived from T cells, B-cell-depleted T cells, or PBMCs. Deeply sampled blood TCRbeta repertoires from subjects exposed to, actively infected with, or recovered from COVID-19 were included in the dataset. The repertoires were released in a freely available public database meant as a resource for research on the immune response to SARS-CoV-2. The samples were drawn from the first 160 participants of the ongoing ImmuneRACE study and from some 1,300 subjects provided by 6 global collaborators. Sample metadata almost always included a de-identified subject ID, COVID-19 status, age in years and sex. Where available, HLA class I and class II types were taken from metadata supplied by the sample provider and were not determined by assay-based typing.

To note about this clone: Its antigen remains unidentified. One base away there is no much larger clone; base qualities are not given.

Whole blood was collected in K2EDTA tubes by collaborating institutions according to the institutions' own protocols. Collaborator samples were shipped for TCRbeta analysis as frozen whole blood, isolated PBMCs, or DNA extracted from either sample type. The CDR1 and CDR2 encoded by the germline V gene are SGHVS and FNYEAQ. The CDR3 starts with the cysteine, ends with the phenylalanine, and has 17 residues. The only DNA kept is the CDR3, 51 bases in frame from the first base. The germline V and J ends show losses of 1 base and 7 bases respectively, and no gene match explains 10 bases of the junction. The full study reports these points: The amount of clinical and demographic metadata varied by source and participant and was provided uncurated.

TCRbeta CDR3 regions were amplified from genomic DNA using the immunoSEQ Assay, a bias-controlled multiplex PCR. The authors processed their data as follows. Within the assay, amplification of reference gene primers was used to estimate how many nucleated cells each sample contained. To quantify the absolute abundance of each unique TCRbeta CDR3 rearrangement, sequence reads were collapsed and filtered. Productive Simpson clonality was computed per sample as the square root of Simpson's diversity index over productive rearrangements. TCRdb took this table from immuneACCESS and kept in-frame rearrangements with V and J called. Such tables lack part of the clones; where checked against another copy, unresolved V genes explain under half of the gap, and the rest is unexplained. The V and J calls and clone size come from that table; D and trimming were worked out from the DNA. Recorded for this sample are approximately 65,000 clones; 79% of them occurred a single time. About a fifth of the sample is held by the ten biggest clonotypes.

Sequencing used peripheral blood. Recombination linked TRBV7-6 to TRBJ2-1, with 10 bases in between that match TRBD2. The clonotype comes from a woman of 80 years or more with active or convalescent COVID-19. The nucleotides read TGTGCCAGCAGCTTAGGAGGGGGACTAGCGTTTTATAATGAGCAGTTCTTC. Its amino acids are CASSLGGGLAFYNEQFF. Beyond the CDR3, the reference TRBV7-6 and TRBJ2-1 genes provide the residues; the full variable domain reads: GAGVSQSPRYKVTKRGQDVALRCDPISGHVSLYWYRQALGQGPEFLTYFNYEAQQDKSGLPNDRFSAERPEGSISTLTIQRTEQRDSAMYRCASSLGGGLAFYNEQFFGPGTRLTVL.